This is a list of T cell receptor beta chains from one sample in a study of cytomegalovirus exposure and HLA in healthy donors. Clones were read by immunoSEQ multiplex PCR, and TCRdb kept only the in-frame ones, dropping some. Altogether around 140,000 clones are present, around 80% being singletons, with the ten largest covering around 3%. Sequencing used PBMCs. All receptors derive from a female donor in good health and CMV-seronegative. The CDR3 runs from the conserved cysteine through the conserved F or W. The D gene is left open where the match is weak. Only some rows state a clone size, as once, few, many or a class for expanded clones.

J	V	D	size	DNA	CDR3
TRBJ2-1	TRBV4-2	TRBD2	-	TGTGCCAGCAGCCAAGATGGGACTAGGGTAGACAATGAGCAGTTCTTC	CASSQDGTRVDNEQFF
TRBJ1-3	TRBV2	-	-	TGTGCCGGCGGGGGGGGGCTTAACTCTGGAAACACCATATATTTT	CAGGGGLNSGNTIYF
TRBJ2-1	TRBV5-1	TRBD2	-	TGCGCCAGCAGCTTGATCGCTAGCGGGAGCTACAATGAGCAGTTCTTC	CASSLIASGSYNEQFF
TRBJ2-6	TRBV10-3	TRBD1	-	TGTGCCATCAGTGAGCCGAGGGACAGCCCGAACTCTGGGGCCAACGTCCTGACTTTC	CAISEPRDSPNSGANVLTF
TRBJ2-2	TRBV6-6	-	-	TGTGCCAGCAGTCAGTTCAGGGACACCGGGGAGCTGTTTTTT	CASSQFRDTGELFF
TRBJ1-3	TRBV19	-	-	TGTGCCAGTAGTACCCCGGCAGGGTTGGGAAACACCATATATTTT	CASSTPAGLGNTIYF
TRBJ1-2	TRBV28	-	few	TGTGCCAGCAGTCAAGGACAGATCTATGGCTACACCTTC	CASSQGQIYGYTF
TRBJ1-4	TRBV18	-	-	TGTGCCAGCTCCGTTATAAATGAAAAACTGTTTTTT	CASSVINEKLFF
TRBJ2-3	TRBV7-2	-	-	TGTGCCAGCAGCGCCAGTCTTACCGGCACAGATACGCAGTATTTT	CASSASLTGTDTQYF
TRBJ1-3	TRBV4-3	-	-	TGCGCCAGCAGCCAAACAGGGCTTCCTGGAAACACCATATATTTT	CASSQTGLPGNTIYF
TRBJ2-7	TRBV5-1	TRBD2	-	TGCGCCAGCAGCTCTAGCGGGGGCTACTACGAGCAGTACTTC	CASSSSGGYYEQYF
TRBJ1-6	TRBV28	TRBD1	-	TGTGCCAGCAGTCTCAAGGACAGGGATAATTCACCCCTCCACTTT	CASSLKDRDNSPLHF
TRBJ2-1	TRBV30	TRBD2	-	TGTGCCTGGAGTGTAGCGGGGACCTACAATGAGCAGTTCTTC	CAWSVAGTYNEQFF
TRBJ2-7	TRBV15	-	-	TGTGCCACCAGTAATTTCCACGAGCAGTACTTC	CATSNFHEQYF
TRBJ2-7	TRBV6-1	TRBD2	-	TGTGCCAGCAGTCAAGTCGTCGGGGGGACCTACGAGCAGTACTTC	CASSQVVGGTYEQYF
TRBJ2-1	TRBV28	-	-	TGTGCCAGCAGTTTAGGCTATGTTCGGGACAATGAGCAGTTCTTC	CASSLGYVRDNEQFF
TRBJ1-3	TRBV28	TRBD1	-	TGTGCCAGCGCGACAGGGGGCTCTGGAAACACCATATATTTT	CASATGGSGNTIYF
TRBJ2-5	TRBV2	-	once	TGTGCCCAAGCCCCTGAATCGCAAGAGACCCAGTACTTC	CAQAPESQETQYF
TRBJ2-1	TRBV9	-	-	TGTGCCAGCACGTTTTCCGGGAGAGACAATGAGCAGTTCTTC	CASTFSGRDNEQFF
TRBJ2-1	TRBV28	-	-	TGTGCCACGTCTACGGGGTTTTACAATGAGCAGTTCTTC	CATSTGFYNEQFF
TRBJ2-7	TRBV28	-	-	TGTGCCAGCCGGCGGGAAGGGGCCTACGAGCAGTACTTC	CASRREGAYEQYF
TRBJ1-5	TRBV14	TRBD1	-	TGTGCCAGCAGCCCTTCTCAGGGGGCAGGTCAGCCCCAGCATTTT	CASSPSQGAGQPQHF
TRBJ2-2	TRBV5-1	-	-	TGCGCCAGCAGCCGTACGAACACCGGGGAGCTGTTTTTT	CASSRTNTGELFF
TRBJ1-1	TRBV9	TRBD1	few	TGTGCCAGCAGCGTAGCGTCAGGGGGCCATAATCAAGCTTTCTTT	CASSVASGGHNQAFF
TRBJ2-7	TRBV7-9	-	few	TGTGCCAGCAGCACCTACTACGAGCAGTACTTC	CASSTYYEQYF
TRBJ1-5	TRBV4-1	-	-	TGCGCCAGCAGCCAAGCCCAAAATAGCAATCAGCCCCAGCATTTT	CASSQAQNSNQPQHF
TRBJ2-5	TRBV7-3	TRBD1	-	TGTGCCAGCAGTCCCTCCAGGGGGCGCGGGGAGACCCAGTACTTC	CASSPSRGRGETQYF
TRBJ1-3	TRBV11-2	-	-	TGTGCCAGCAGCTTAGCTCTCTCTGGAAACACCATATATTTT	CASSLALSGNTIYF
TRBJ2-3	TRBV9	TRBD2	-	TGTGCCAGCAGCGTGGGCCCCAGCGGGAGGGGCGCAGATACGCAGTATTTT	CASSVGPSGRGADTQYF
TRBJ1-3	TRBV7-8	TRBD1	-	TGTGCCAGCAGCATGACAGGGGTTGGAAACACCATATATTTT	CASSMTGVGNTIYF
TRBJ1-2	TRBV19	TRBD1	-	TGTGCCAGTAGTATAGATTGGGTTGACAGGGTCGACTATGGCTACACCTTC	CASSIDWVDRVDYGYTF
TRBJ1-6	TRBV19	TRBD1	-	TGTGCCAGTAGTAATTCTCAGGGGGCGCGTAATTCACCCCTCCACTTT	CASSNSQGARNSPLHF
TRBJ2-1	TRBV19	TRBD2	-	TGTGCCAGTAGTCCCCCCAGCGGGGTATACAATGAGCAGTTCTTC	CASSPPSGVYNEQFF
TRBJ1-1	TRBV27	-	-	TGTGCCAGCAGTTTAGACAGGAGCAACACTGAAGCTTTCTTT	CASSLDRSNTEAFF
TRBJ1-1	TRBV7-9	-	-	TGTTCCAGCAGCTTAGTCAGGACTGAAGCTTTCTTT	CSSSLVRTEAFF
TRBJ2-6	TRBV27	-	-	TGTGCCAGCAGTGACGGGGTAACTGGGGCCAACGTCCTGACTTTC	CASSDGVTGANVLTF
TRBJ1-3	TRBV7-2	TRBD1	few	TGTGCCAGCAAACGGGACAGGAGCTCTGGAAACACCATATATTTT	CASKRDRSSGNTIYF
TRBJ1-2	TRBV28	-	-	TGTGCCAGCAGTTCCCCGGACTTTGGGAACTATGGCTACACCTTC	CASSSPDFGNYGYTF
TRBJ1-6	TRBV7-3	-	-	TGTGCCAGCAGACATACAGGGATCAATTCACCCCTCCACTTT	CASRHTGINSPLHF
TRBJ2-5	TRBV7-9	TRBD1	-	TGTGCCAGCAGCTTAGGACAGGGAAAGGCGCGGCAGCAAGAGACCCAGTACTTC	CASSLGQGKARQQETQYF
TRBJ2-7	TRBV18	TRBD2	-	TGTGCCAGCTCACCGGGGACTAGCGGGGTTTACTCCTACGAGCAGTACTTC	CASSPGTSGVYSYEQYF
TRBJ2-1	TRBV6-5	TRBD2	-	TGTGCCAGCAGGATCGGACTAGCGGGAGAGAATGAGCAGTTCTTC	CASRIGLAGENEQFF
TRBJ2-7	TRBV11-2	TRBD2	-	TGTGCCAGCAGGGGTGGAGCGGGGGGGCTCGAGCAGTACTTC	CASRGGAGGLEQYF
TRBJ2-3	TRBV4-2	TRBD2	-	TGTGCCAGCAGCCAAGGGGGAGGGGCAGATACGCAGTATTTT	CASSQGGGADTQYF
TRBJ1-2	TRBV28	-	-	TGTGCCAGCAGTTTATTGGGGAGCTATGGCTACACCTTC	CASSLLGSYGYTF
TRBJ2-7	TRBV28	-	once	TGTGCCAGCAGTTTGAACGCAGGGTCGTTTGACTACGAGCAGTACTTC	CASSLNAGSFDYEQYF
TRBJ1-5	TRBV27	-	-	TGTGCCAGCAGTAGCGGACAGTTCAATCAGCCCCAGCATTTT	CASSSGQFNQPQHF
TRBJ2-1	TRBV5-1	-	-	TGCGCCAGCAGCTTGCCCGTAAGAGCCTACAATGAGCAGTTCTTC	CASSLPVRAYNEQFF
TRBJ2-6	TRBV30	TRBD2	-	TGTGCCTGGACGGGGGGGCCCGGGGCCAACGTCCTGACTTTC	CAWTGGPGANVLTF
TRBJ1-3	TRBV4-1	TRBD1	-	TGCGCCAGCAGCCAAGGGACAGGCGGAAACACCATATATTTT	CASSQGTGGNTIYF
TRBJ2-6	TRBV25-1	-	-	TGTGCCAGCTCCGAGGGACTCCTGATCTCTGGGGCCAACGTCCTGACTTTC	CASSEGLLISGANVLTF
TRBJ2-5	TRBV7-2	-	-	TGTGCCAGCAGCTTATGGAGTGGGTCGAAAGAGACCCAGTACTTC	CASSLWSGSKETQYF
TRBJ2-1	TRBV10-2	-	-	TGCGCCAGCAGTGGGTCCCCCGATGAGCAGTTCTTC	CASSGSPDEQFF
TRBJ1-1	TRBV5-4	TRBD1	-	TGTGCCAGCAGCGAGGACCGGGACAGGTTGAACACTGAAGCTTTCTTT	CASSEDRDRLNTEAFF
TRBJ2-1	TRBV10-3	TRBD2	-	TGTGCCATCAGTGAGGCCCTAGCGGGGGGGCCCAATGAGCAGTTCTTC	CAISEALAGGPNEQFF
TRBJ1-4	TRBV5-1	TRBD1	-	TGCGCCAGCAGCGGGGGGACAGTGTATGAAAAACTGTTTTTT	CASSGGTVYEKLFF